This T cell receptor (beta chain) was captured in a study of cytomegalovirus exposure and HLA in healthy donors. The CDR3 extends over 12 amino acids. Looked up from germline, CDR1 is SGHRS and CDR2 is YFSETQ. Trimming cost V 4 bases and J 5 bases, with 9 bases left between them. Primers: 60 Vbeta forward and 13 Jbeta reverse. Profiling relied on immunoSEQ multiplex PCR, and the TCRdb table lists in-frame clones only, not all of them. The sample contains about 190,000 clones, just under 75% of which appear only once. The rearrangement joins TRBV5-1 to TRBJ2-5; D is perhaps TRBD2 (5 bases). The sequenced sample consisted of PBMCs. The receptor's source is a man aged 30-40 years in good health and CMV-seropositive. The CDR3: CASSPPGETQYF. The CDR3 DNA reads as TGCGCCAGCAGCCCTCCGGGGGAGACCCAGTACTTC.